This T cell receptor (beta chain) is from a study of T cell repertoires in cytomegalovirus infection. This clonotype appeared a few times. Its target is not known. V lost 5 bases to trimming and J lost 2 bases, with 16 bases between them. Looked up from germline, CDR1 is MNHNY and CDR2 is SVGAGI (reference sequence). The CDR3 is 16 amino acids. In TCRdb, the reads were re-called with MiXCR into one record per CDR3 protein. The data contain about 830,000 distinct CDR3 sequences, around a third of them singletons. Sequenced here: cultured CD8+ T cells from PBMCs, sampled from culture after CMV antigen stimulation. V and J are TRBV6-6 and TRBJ1-5; TRBD1 might be the D (6 bases). This receptor was taken from a human donor in good health (CMV status not recorded). Some clones in this sample may be carry-over from other donors' samples. DNA of the CDR3: TGTGCCAGCAGTGACCCGGGGGCGAAGCGCAATCAGCCCCAGCATTTT. Protein product: CASSDPGAKRNQPQHF.